This T cell receptor beta chain was sequenced during a study of blood T cell repertoires in COVID-19. About the research overall: There were acute and convalescent COVID-19 samples, and they came from the United States, Italy and Spain.

Trimming removed 4 bases at V and 3 bases at J, with 9 bases between. The CDR3 runs to 13 residues. Using immunoSEQ multiplex PCR, the repertoire was profiled, and TCRdb retains in-frame clones only, with some absent. Here the sample spans 200,000 to 300,000 clones, more than 85% being singletons. Participants were placed into cohorts based on the clinical history they reported. This clonotype originated in a woman in her thirties who had recovered from COVID-19. The chain has TRBV12-3 or TRBV12-4 and TRBJ2-5; D ambiguous. Sequencing was carried out using PBMCs or T cells enriched from blood (not recorded which). CDR3 nucleotides: TGTGCCAGCAGTTCGGAGAACAAAGAGACCCAGTACTTC. Translation: CASSSENKETQYF.